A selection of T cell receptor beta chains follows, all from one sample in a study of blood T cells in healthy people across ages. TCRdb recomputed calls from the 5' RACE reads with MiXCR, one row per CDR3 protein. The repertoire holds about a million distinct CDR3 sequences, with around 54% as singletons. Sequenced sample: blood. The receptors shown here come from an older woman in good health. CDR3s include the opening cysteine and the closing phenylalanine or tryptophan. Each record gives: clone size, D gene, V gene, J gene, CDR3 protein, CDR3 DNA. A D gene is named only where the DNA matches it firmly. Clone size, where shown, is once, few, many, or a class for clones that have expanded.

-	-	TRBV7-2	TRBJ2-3	CACSLAGIHNTQYF	TGTGCCTGCAGCTTGGCGGGAATTCATAATACGCAGTATTTT
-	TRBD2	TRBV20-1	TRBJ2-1	CSARLAGMHEQFF	TGCAGTGCTAGACTAGCGGGAATGCATGAGCAGTTCTTC
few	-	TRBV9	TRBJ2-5	CASSERGGRETQYF	TGTGCCAGCAGCGAGAGAGGGGGGAGAGAGACCCAGTACTTC
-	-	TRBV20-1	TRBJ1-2	CSASYSSNYGYTF	TGCAGTGCTAGTTACAGTAGTAACTATGGCTACACCTTC
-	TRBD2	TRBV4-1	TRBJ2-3	CASSPGGQRRTDTQYF	TGCGCCAGCAGCCCGGGAGGGCAGCGACGCACAGATACGCAGTATTTT
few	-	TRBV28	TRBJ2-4	CASMKLAKNIQYF	TGTGCCAGCATGAAACTAGCCAAAAACATTCAGTACTTC
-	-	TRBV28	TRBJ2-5	CASRTEQVQETQYF	TGTGCCAGCAGGACGGAACAGGTCCAAGAGACCCAGTACTTC
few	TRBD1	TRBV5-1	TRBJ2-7	CASSFKNRGGEQYF	TGCGCCAGCAGCTTTAAAAACAGGGGTGGCGAGCAGTACTTC
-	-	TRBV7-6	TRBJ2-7	CASSLEAGGDNEQYF	TGTGCCAGCAGCTTAGAGGCAGGGGGGGACAATGAGCAGTACTTC
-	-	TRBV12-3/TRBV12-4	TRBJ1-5	CASGGRGSQPQHF	TGTGCCAGCGGAGGAAGGGGGTCTCAGCCCCAGCATTTT
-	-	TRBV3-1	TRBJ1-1	CASTKSLTDNTEAFF	TGTGCCAGCACCAAATCGCTGACAGACAACACTGAAGCTTTCTTT
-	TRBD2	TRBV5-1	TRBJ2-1	CASSPPTSGSLGEQFF	TGCGCCAGCAGCCCGCCGACTAGCGGGAGCCTGGGTGAGCAGTTCTTC
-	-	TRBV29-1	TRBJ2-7	CSVNKVEQYF	TGCAGCGTGAATAAGGTTGAGCAGTACTTC
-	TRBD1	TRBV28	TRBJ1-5	CASKWTGNQPQHF	TGTGCCAGCAAGTGGACAGGGAATCAGCCCCAGCATTTT
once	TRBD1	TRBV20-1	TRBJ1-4	CSASQGGGEKLFF	TGCAGTGCGTCACAGGGGGGAGGTGAAAAACTGTTTTTT
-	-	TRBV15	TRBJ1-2	CATNQDSNYGYTF	TGTGCCACCAATCAGGACAGTAACTATGGCTACACCTTC
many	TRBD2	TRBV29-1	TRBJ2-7	CSVLGLAGGLYEQYF	TGCAGCGTCCTTGGACTAGCGGGAGGTTTGTACGAGCAGTACTTC
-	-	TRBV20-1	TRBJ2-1	CSARDAGRYKEQFF	TGCAGTGCTAGAGATGCGGGGCGATACAAGGAGCAGTTCTTC
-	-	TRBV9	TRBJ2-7	CASSESDFTEQYF	TGTGCCAGCAGCGAAAGCGACTTTACGGAGCAGTACTTC
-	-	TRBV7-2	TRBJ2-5	CASSLARVGETQYF	TGTGCCAGCAGCTTAGCGCGCGTCGGGGAGACCCAGTACTTC
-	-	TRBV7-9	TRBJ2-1	CASSRVREKDNEQFF	TGTGCCAGCAGCCGCGTACGGGAGAAGGACAATGAGCAGTTCTTC
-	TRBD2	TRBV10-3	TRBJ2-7	CAIMTSDRYEQYF	TGTGCCATCATGACTAGCGACCGCTACGAGCAGTACTTC
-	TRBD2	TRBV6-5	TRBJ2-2	CASSWLAGGPGGELFF	TGTGCCAGCAGTTGGCTAGCGGGAGGACCTGGCGGGGAGCTGTTTTTT
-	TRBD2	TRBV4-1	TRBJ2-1	CASSQPRLAGGYNEQFF	TGCGCCAGCAGCCAACCCCGACTAGCGGGGGGATACAATGAGCAGTTCTTC
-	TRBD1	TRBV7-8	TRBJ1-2	CASSLEATGQGLDGYTF	TGTGCCAGCAGCTTAGAGGCCACGGGACAGGGGTTAGATGGCTACACCTTC
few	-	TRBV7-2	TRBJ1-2	CASSLARQDYGYTF	TGTGCCAGCAGCTTAGCACGACAGGACTATGGCTACACCTTC
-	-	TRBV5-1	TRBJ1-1	CASSLRGDGTEAFF	TGCGCCAGCAGCTTGCGGGGGGACGGTACTGAAGCTTTCTTT
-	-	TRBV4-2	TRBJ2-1	CASSPNGGNEQFF	TGTGCCAGCAGCCCTAATGGGGGCAATGAGCAGTTCTTC
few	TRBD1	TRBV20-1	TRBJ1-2	CSARRQGAHYGYTF	TGCAGTGCTAGGAGACAGGGGGCACACTATGGCTACACCTTC